Listed here is a single T cell receptor beta chain. Antigen: not known. This sample is part of a study of cytomegalovirus exposure and HLA in healthy donors. PCR used 60 Vbeta primers and 13 Jbeta primers. Assay: immunoSEQ multiplex PCR; the TCRdb copy retains only in-frame clones and omits some. Of more than 70,000 clones in the sample, about three quarters were seen once. Findings and caveats of the study: The only immune exposure information that was available was CMV serostatus.

The length of the CDR3 is 15 residues. With 3 bases removed from V and 0 bases from J, the gap between germline ends came to 12 bases. The V gene's germline CDR1 is SGHRS and CDR2 YFSETQ. Input material: PBMCs. The rearrangement uses TRBV5-1 and TRBJ1-1; D gene ambiguous. The TCR originated in a man in his thirties or forties in good health and CMV-seropositive. CDR3: CASSSETLMNTEAFF. CDR3 nucleotides: TGCGCCAGCAGCTCAGAGACATTAATGAACACTGAAGCTTTCTTT. Complete variable domain (other parts from reference TRBV5-1 and TRBJ1-1): KAGVTQTPRYLIKTRGQQVTLSCSPISGHRSVSWYQQTPGQGLQFLFEYFSETQRNKGNFPGRFSGRQFSNSRSEMNVSTLELGDSALYLCASSSETLMNTEAFFGQGTRLTVV.